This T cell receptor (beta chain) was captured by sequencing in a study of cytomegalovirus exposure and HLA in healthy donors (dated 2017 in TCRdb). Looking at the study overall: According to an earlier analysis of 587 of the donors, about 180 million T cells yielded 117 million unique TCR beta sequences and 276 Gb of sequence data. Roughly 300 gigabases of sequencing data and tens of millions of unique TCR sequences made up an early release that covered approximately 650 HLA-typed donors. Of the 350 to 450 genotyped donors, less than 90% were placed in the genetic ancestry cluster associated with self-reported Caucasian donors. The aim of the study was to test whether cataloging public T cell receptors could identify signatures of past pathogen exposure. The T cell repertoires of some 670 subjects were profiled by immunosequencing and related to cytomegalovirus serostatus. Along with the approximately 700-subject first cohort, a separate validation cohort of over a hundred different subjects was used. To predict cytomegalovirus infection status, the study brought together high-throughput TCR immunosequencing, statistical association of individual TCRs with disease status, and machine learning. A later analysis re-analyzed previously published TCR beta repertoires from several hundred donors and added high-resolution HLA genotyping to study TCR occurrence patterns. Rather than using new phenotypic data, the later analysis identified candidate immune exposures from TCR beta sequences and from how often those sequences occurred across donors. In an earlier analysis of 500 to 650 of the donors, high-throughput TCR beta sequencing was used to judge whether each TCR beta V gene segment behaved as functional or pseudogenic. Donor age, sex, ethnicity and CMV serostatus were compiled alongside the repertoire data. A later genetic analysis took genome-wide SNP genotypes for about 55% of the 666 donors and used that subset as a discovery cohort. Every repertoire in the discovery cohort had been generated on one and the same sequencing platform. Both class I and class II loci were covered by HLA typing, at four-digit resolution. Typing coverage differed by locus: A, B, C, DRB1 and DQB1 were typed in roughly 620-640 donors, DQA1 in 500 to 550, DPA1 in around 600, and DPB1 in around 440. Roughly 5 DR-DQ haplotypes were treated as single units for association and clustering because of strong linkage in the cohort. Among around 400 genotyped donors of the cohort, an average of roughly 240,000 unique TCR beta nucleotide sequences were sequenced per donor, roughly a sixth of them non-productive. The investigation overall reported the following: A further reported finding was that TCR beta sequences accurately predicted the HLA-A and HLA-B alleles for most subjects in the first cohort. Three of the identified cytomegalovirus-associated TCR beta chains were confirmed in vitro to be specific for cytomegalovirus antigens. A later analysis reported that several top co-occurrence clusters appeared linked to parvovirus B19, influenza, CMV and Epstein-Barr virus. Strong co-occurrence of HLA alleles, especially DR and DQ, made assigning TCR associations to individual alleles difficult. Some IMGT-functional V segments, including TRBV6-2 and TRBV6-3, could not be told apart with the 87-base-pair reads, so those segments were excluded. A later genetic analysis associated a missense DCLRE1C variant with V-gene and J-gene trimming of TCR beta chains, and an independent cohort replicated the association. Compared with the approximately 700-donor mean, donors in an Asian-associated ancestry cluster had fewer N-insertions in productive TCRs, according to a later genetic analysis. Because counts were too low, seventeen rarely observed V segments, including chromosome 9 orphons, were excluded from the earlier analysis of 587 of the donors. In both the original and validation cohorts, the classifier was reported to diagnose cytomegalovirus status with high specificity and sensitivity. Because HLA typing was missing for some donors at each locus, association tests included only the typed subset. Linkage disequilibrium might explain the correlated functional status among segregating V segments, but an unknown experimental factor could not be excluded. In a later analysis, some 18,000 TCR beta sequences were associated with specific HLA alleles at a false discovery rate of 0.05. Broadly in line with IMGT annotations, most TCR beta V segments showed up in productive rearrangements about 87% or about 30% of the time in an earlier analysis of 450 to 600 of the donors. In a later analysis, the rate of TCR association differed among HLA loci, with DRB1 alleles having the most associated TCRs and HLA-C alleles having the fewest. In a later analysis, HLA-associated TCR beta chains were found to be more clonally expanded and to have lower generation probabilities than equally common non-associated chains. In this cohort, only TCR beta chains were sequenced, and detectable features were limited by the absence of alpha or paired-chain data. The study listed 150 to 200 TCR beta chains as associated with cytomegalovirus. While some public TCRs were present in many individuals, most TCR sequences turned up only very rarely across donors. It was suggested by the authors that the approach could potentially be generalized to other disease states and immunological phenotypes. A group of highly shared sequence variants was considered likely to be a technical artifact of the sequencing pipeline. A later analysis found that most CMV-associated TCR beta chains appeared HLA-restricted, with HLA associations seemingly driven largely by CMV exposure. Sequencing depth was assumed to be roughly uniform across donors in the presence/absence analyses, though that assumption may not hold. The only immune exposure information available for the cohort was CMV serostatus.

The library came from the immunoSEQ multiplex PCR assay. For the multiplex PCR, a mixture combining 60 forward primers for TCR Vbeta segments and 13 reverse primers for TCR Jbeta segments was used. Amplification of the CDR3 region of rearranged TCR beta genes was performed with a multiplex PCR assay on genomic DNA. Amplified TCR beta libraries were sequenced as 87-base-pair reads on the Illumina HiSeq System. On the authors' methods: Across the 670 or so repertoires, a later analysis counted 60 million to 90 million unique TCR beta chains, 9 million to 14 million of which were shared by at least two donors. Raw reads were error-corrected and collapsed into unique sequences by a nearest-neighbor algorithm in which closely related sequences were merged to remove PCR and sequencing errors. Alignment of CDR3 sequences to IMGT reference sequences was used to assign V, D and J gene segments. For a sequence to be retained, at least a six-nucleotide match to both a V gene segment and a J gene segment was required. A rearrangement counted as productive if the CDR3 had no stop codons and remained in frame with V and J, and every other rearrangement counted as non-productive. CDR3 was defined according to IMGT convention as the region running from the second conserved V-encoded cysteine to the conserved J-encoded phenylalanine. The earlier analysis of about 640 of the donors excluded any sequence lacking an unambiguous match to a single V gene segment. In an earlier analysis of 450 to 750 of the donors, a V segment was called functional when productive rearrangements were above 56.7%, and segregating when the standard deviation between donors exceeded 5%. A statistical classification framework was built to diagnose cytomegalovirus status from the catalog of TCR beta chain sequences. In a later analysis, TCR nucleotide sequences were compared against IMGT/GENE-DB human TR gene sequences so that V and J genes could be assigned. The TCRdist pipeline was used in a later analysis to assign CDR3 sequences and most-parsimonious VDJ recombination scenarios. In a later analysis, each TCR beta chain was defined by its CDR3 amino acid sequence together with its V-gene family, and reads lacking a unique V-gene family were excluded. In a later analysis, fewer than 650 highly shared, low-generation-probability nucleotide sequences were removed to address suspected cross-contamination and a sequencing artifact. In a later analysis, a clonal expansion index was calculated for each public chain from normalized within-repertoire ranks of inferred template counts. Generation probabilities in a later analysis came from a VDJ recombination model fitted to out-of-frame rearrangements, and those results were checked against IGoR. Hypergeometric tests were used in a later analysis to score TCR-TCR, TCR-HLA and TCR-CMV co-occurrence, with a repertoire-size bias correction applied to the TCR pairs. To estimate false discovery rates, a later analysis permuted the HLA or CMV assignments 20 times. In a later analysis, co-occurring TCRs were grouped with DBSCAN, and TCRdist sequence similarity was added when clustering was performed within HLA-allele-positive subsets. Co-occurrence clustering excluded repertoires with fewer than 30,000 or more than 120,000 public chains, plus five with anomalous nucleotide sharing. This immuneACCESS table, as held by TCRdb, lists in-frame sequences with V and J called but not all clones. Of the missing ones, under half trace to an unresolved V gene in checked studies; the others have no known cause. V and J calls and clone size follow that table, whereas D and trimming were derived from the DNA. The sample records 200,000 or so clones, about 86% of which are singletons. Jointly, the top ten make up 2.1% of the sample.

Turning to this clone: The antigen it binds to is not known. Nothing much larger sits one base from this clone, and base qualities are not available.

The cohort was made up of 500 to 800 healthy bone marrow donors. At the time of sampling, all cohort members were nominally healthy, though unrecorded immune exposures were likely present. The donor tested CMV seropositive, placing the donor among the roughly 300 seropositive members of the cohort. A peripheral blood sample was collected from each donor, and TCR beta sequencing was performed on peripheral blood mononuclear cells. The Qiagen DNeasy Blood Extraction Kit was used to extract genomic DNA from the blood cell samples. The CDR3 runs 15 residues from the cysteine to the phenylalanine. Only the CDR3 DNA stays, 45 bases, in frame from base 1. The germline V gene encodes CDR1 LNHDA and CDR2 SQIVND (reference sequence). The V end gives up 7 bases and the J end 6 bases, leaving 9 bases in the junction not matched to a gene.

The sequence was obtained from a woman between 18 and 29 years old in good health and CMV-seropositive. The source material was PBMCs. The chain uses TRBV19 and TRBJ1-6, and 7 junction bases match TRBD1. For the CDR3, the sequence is CASTTGVRVNSPLHF. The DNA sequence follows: TGTGCCAGTACCACAGGGGTGCGAGTTAATTCACCCCTCCACTTT.